This T cell receptor (beta chain) was captured by sequencing in a study of T cells in Graves' hyperthyroidism and ophthalmopathy. The wider study: Before any treatment, at initial diagnosis, peripheral blood was collected. The study's findings and limits: Blood also showed most of the thyroid clonotypes that were expanded above 0.001.

TCR beta CDR3 regions were amplified from RNA transcripts. HTBI primers were used for first-round RT-PCR of the TCR CDR3. TCRdb re-called the multiplex PCR reads with MiXCR, one entry per CDR3 protein. In the table there are approximately 360,000 distinct CDR3 sequences, roughly 25% of which are singletons. Remarks on this clonotype: What it binds is not known.

Patients having uncontrolled infection, another autoimmune disease, pregnancy or lactation were not included. V shed 4 bases, J shed 2 bases, and the junction held 16 bases outside the gene matches. In germline, CDR1 is SEHNR, CDR2 FQNEAQ (reference sequence). The CDR3 has 20 amino acids. The specimen sequenced was blood. The clonotype was recovered from a man aged 50 to 59 with Graves' hyperthyroidism. The chain has TRBV7-9 and TRBJ2-7; 14 bases are shared with TRBD2. CDR3 DNA sequence: TGTGCCAGCAGCTCGGGGCACCGGGGACTAGCGGGAGCCACACCCTACGAGCAGTACTTC. It is translated as CASSSGHRGLAGATPYEQYF.